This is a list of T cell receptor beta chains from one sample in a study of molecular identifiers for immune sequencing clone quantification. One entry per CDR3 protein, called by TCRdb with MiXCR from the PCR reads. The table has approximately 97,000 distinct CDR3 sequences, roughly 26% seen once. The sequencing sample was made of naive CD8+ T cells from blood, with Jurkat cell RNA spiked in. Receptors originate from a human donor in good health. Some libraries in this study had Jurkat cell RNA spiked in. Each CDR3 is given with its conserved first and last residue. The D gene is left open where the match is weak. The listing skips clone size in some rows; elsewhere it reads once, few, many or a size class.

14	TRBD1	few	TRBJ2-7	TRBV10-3	CAISAGTEFYEQYF	TGTGCCATCAGTGCCGGGACAGAGTTTTACGAGCAGTACTTC
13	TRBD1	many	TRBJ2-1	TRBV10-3	CAINTDRGTEQFF	TGTGCCATCAACACGGACAGGGGGACCGAGCAGTTCTTC
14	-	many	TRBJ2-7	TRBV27	CASSWAGPSYEQYF	TGTGCCAGCAGTTGGGCGGGGCCGTCCTACGAGCAGTACTTC
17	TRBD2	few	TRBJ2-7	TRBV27	CASSLEGTSGVSYEQYF	TGTGCCAGCAGTTTAGAAGGGACTAGCGGGGTGTCCTACGAGCAGTACTTC
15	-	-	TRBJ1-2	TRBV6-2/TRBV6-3	CASSYPQGFVPSVTF	TGTGCCAGCAGTTACCCTCAGGGCTTTGTTCCGTCCGTCACCTTC
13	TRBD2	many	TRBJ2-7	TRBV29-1	CSVWSASGYEQYF	TGCAGCGTTTGGTCGGCTAGCGGCTACGAGCAGTACTTC
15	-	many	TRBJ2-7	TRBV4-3	CASSPGTASSYEQYF	TGCGCCAGCAGTCCTGGGACGGCGAGCTCCTACGAGCAGTACTTC
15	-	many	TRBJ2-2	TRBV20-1	CSARQGWTNTGELFF	TGCAGTGCTAGACAGGGCTGGACTAACACCGGGGAGCTGTTTTTT
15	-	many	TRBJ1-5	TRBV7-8	CASIEHPSPDQPQHF	TGTGCCAGCATCGAACACCCTTCCCCTGATCAGCCCCAGCATTTT
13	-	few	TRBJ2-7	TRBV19	CASRPRSSYEQYF	TGTGCCAGTAGACCGAGAAGCTCCTACGAGCAGTACTTC
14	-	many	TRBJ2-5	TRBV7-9	CASSLGAGEETQYF	TGTGCCAGCAGCTTAGGGGCAGGCGAAGAGACCCAGTACTTC
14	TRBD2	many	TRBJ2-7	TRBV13	CASSQGLGLYEQYF	TGTGCCAGCAGCCAGGGACTAGGGCTCTACGAGCAGTACTTC
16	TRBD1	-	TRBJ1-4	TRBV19	CASSFRTGTTNEKLFF	TGTGCCAGTAGTTTTCGGACAGGGACGACTAATGAAAAACTGTTTTTT
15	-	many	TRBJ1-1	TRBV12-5	CASGFNLRGWVEAFF	TGTGCTAGTGGTTTTAACTTAAGGGGATGGGTTGAAGCTTTCTTT
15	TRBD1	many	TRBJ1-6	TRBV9	CASSPGTANNSPLHF	TGTGCCAGCAGCCCCGGGACAGCCAATAATTCACCCCTCCACTTT